These T cell receptor beta chains were read from a single sample in a study of T cell responses to AZD1222 COVID-19 vaccine. Sequencing used immunoSEQ multiplex PCR; TCRdb keeps in-frame clones, though not all of them. The data hold roughly 170,000 clones, with around 93% observed a single time. The specimen comprised peripheral blood, sampled on day 0 of AZD1222 vaccination. These receptors were taken from an adult in good health. CDR3s leave out the opening cysteine and the closing phenylalanine or tryptophan. Expanded clones get a size class; other rows say once, few or many, or leave the size out.

>14|TRBJ1-6|.|TRBV7-8
ASSHSADGNNSPLH
>11|TRBJ1-1|.|TRBV6-6
ASSLGQNTEAF
>13|TRBJ1-5|.|TRBV19
ASSMRPGGNQPQH
>10|TRBJ1-1|.|TRBV30
AWEWLATEAF
>13|TRBJ2-7|once|TRBV27
ASPPAGTHLYEQY
>20|TRBJ2-6|.|TRBV28
ASSLVVLKADRGVSGANVLT
>13|TRBJ2-3|.|TRBV7-3
ASSLTGQGTDTQY
>13|TRBJ1-2|.|TRBV28
ASTTTPAGILGYT
>10|TRBJ2-7|.|TRBV4-3
ASSQDGLEQY
>13|TRBJ1-1|.|TRBV28
ASSSTGRMNTEAF
>13|TRBJ1-1|.|TRBV5-1
ASSPTERTDTEAF
>12|TRBJ2-3|.|TRBV2
ASSPGQGIDTQY
>11|TRBJ1-6|.|TRBV12-3/TRBV12-4
ASSFYYNSPLH
>14|TRBJ2-1|.|TRBV7-2
ASSLISGTTYNEQF
>13|TRBJ1-1|.|TRBV15
ATSEGVVGDTEAF
>10|TRBJ2-7|.|TRBV12-5
ASVPATYEQY
>12|TRBJ1-5|.|TRBV9
ASSRNWGDQPQH
>12|TRBJ1-2|.|TRBV15
ATSREYEGRPYT
>11|TRBJ2-3|.|TRBV10-1
ASSRAGFDTQY
>11|TRBJ1-2|.|TRBV15
ATSRGGGYGYT
>13|TRBJ1-5|.|TRBV2
ASGGRGLSNQPQH
>11|TRBJ1-3|.|TRBV7-9
ASSRGSGNTIY
>13|TRBJ2-6|.|TRBV29-1
SVEQGGTGANVLT
>10|TRBJ2-3|once|TRBV19
ASSRHGDTQY
>13|TRBJ1-5|.|TRBV29-1
SVRQGLNSNQPQH
>13|TRBJ2-7|once|TRBV21-1
ASSKGSVRGYEQY
>13|TRBJ1-1|.|TRBV19
ASSIQGAMNTEAF
>13|TRBJ2-1|.|TRBV5-8
ATGGAPSSYNEQF
>11|TRBJ2-3|once|TRBV4-1
ASSHQGGDTQY
>11|TRBJ2-5|.|TRBV5-4
ASSQQGQETQY
>13|TRBJ1-1|.|TRBV7-8
ASNTLGQKNTEAF
>9|TRBJ1-1|.|TRBV29-1
SVEGYTEAF
>13|TRBJ2-7|.|TRBV27
ASQHRDRGFYEQY
>13|TRBJ1-1|.|TRBV19
ASSMIPGVNTEAF
>13|TRBJ1-2|.|TRBV24-1
ATSDGSLLNYGYT
>10|TRBJ1-1|.|TRBV5-4
ASSLANTEAF
>12|TRBJ1-4|.|TRBV28
ASSFTTAGEKLF
>13|TRBJ1-1|.|TRBV4-3
ASSQALAGGLGAF
>12|TRBJ2-2|.|TRBV7-2
ASSLTGSGGELF
>12|TRBJ2-1|.|TRBV28
ASSSPHPYNEQF
>14|TRBJ1-5|.|TRBV6-2/TRBV6-3
ASSLSRSHSNQPQH
>12|TRBJ1-6|.|TRBV5-6
ASSLGTGSTPLH